This record concerns one TCR beta chain sequence. Antigen specificity is unknown. One entry per CDR3 protein, called by TCRdb with MiXCR from the RACE reads. The data hold tens of thousands of distinct CDR3 sequences, with 11% observed a single time. Time point described: patch test 2, 6 weeks after DPC sensitization. Treatment described: therapeutic diphenylcyclopropenone sensitization with weekly scalp DPC. This CDR3 is built from 15 residues. Trimming took off 1 base at V and 4 bases at J, with 11 bases between the two ends. CDR1 MNHNY and CDR2 SVGAGI come from the germline V gene (reference sequence). The sample comes from a study of human T cells and chemical hapten exposure. Study-wide findings and caveats: Sensitizing to DPC left TCRs with a frequency above 1 in 1000 unaltered.

The rearrangement links TRBV6-6 to TRBJ2-1; tentatively, D is TRBD2 (6 bases). The receptor was derived from a man aged 40-49 years with alopecia areata. Some clones in this sample may be carry-over from other donors' samples. The sample was whole blood, taken in connection with sensitization to the hapten diphenylcyclopropenone (DPC). CDR3 bases: TGTGCCAGCAGTTACTATAGCGGATCTTACAATGAGCAGTTCTTC. This translates into CASSYYSGSYNEQFF.